The source of this TCR beta chain is a study of cytomegalovirus exposure and HLA in healthy donors. The overall study: A data release that came early held some 84 million unique TCRs from HLA-typed donors.

A multiplex PCR was run with 60 Vbeta primers and 13 Jbeta primers. Clones were read by immunoSEQ multiplex PCR, and TCRdb kept only the in-frame ones, dropping some. Among about 190,000 clones listed, roughly 85% were seen once. CDR3 length: 13 amino acids. Per germline, CDR1 SGHTS and CDR2 YDEGEE. Trimming stripped 4 bases from V and 0 bases from J, with 8 bases between. In this sample, this clone turned up a few times. The clonotype comes from a boy younger than 10 in good health and CMV-seronegative. Sequences were obtained from PBMCs. V is TRBV5-8 and J is TRBJ2-7, with D unclear. CDR3 nucleotides: TGTGCCAGCAGCGAGGAGCGCTCCTACGAGCAGTACGTC. Translation: CASSEERSYEQYV.